One sample yielded the 25 T cell receptor beta chains listed below, sequenced in a study of T cell changes during pregnancy in multiple sclerosis. The data were produced by immunoSEQ multiplex PCR, yet TCRdb's version contains in-frame clones alone and is incomplete. The sample carries tens of thousands of clones, 80% to 90% recorded once. The material sequenced was CD4+ T cells from peripheral blood mononuclear cells, taken in the third trimester of pregnancy. The receptors were sampled from a female donor with multiple sclerosis, enrolled in a pregnancy study.

This clone was seen only once. The V and J genes are TRBV7-3 and TRBJ2-5; 14 bases map to TRBD2. V shed 4 bases, J shed 2 bases, and the junction held 0 bases outside the gene matches. This CDR3 is 15 amino acids long. The germline gives CDR1 SGHTA, CDR2 FQGTGA. The CDR3 reads CASSWTSGGQETQYF. The CDR3, as DNA: TGTGCCAGCAGCTGGACTAGCGGGGGGCAAGAGACCCAGTACTTC.

J is TRBJ1-4 and V is TRBV4-1, with D perhaps matching TRBD1 (5 bases). The CDR3 runs 18 residues. The V gene lost 0 bases and the J gene lost 6 bases, with 20 bases spanning the gap. CDR1 and CDR2 (germline): MGHRA, YSYEKL. CDR3 bases: TGCGCCAGCAGCCAAGATAAGGGGCTGGGAAAGGATTATGAAAAACTGTTTTTT. Amino acids: CASSQDKGLGKDYEKLFF.

The chain uses TRBV6-6 and TRBJ1-5, with TRBD1 identical over 7 bases. Germline trimming cut 4 bases from V and 9 bases from J; bases unmatched to any gene: 12. Germline loops: CDR1 MNHNY, CDR2 SVGAGI (reference sequence). The CDR3 covers 15 residues. CDR3 bases: TGTGCCAGCAGTTCCCGAGGGGGCCCTTCTGGGCCCCAGCATTTT. This translates into CASSSRGGPSGPQHF.

The J gene is TRBJ2-7, the V gene TRBV5-1; 10 positions agree with TRBD2. Germline V CDR1 and CDR2: SGHRS, YFSETQ. There are 16 residues in the CDR3. The V segment lost 0 bases and the J segment 6 bases; nucleotides outside the gene matches: 9. The DNA for the CDR3 is TGCGCCAGCAGCTTGGCCTCATATCTAGCGGGAGTCGAGCAGTACTTC. Amino acids: CASSLASYLAGVEQYF.

This clone has just one count. This sequence joins TRBV14 and TRBJ2-1, with D tentatively TRBD2 (6 bases). The CDR3 has 16 residues. Germline V CDR1 and CDR2: SGHDN, FVKESK. Deletions cut 6 bases from V and 0 bases from J, with 15 bases between. The CDR3 here is CASSRTGEGSYNEQFF. The CDR3 DNA is TGTGCCAGCAGTCGGACGGGGGAAGGCTCCTACAATGAGCAGTTCTTC.

This chain uses TRBV7-9 with TRBJ1-4; the D gene is possibly TRBD1 (6 bases). The length of the CDR3 is 16 residues. The V end was cut by 5 bases, the J end by 5 bases, with 18 bases between. Germline V gene data show CDR1 as SEHNR and CDR2 as FQNEAQ (reference sequence). Written as DNA, the CDR3 is TGTGCCAGCAGCCTTTATTCAGGGGAGGGAAATGAAAAACTGTTTTTT. Its translation is CASSLYSGEGNEKLFF. Together with reference TRBV7-9 and TRBJ1-4, the CDR3 gives the full variable domain: DTGVSQNPRHKITKRGQNVTFRCDPISEHNRLYWYRQTLGQGPEFLTYFQNEAQLEKSRLLSDRFSAERPKGSFSTLEIQRTEQGDSAMYLCASSLYSGEGNEKLFFGSGTQLSVL.

The chain employs TRBV7-9 and TRBJ2-5; D is unclear. The CDR3 is 11 residues long. V was trimmed by 5 bases and J by 5 bases, leaving 6 bases between them. Per germline, CDR1 SEHNR and CDR2 FQNEAQ (reference sequence). Here the CDR3 reads CASSIRETQYF. CDR3 sequence (DNA): TGTGCCAGCAGCATCAGGGAGACCCAGTACTTC. The variable domain in full, with the rest retrieved from reference TRBV7-9 and TRBJ2-5, is DTGVSQNPRHKITKRGQNVTFRCDPISEHNRLYWYRQTLGQGPEFLTYFQNEAQLEKSRLLSDRFSAERPKGSFSTLEIQRTEQGDSAMYLCASSIRETQYFGPGTRLLVL.

The gene calls are TRBV27 and TRBJ2-2, with D uncertain. CDR3 length: 14 amino acids. Trimming left V 3 bases short and J 4 bases short, with 9 bases between. The V gene's germline CDR1 is MNHEY and CDR2 SMNVEV (reference sequence). CDR3 nucleotides: TGTGCCAGCAGTTTTGCGGCTACCACCGGGGAGCTGTTTTTT. Amino acids: CASSFAATTGELFF.

This chain joins TRBV11-2 and TRBJ1-2, with 7 bases aligning to TRBD1. The trim removed 5 bases at V and 8 bases at J, leaving 14 bases unmatched. The CDR3 runs 15 residues. Germline CDR1 reads SGHAT; CDR2 reads FQNNGV. The CDR3 is CASSRLRDSPQGYTF. CDR3 in DNA: TGTGCCAGCAGCCGCCTCCGGGACAGCCCGCAGGGCTACACCTTC.

The rearrangement joins TRBV27 to TRBJ1-5, with no clear D. The CDR3 is 19 residues long. V lost 6 bases to trimming and J lost 0 bases, with 24 bases between them. Germline-derived CDR1 and CDR2 are MNHEY and SMNVEV (reference sequence). CDR3: CASSPKVARSLYSNQPQHF. CDR3 DNA: TGTGCCAGCAGCCCGAAGGTGGCCCGGAGCCTCTATAGCAATCAGCCCCAGCATTTT.

The chain links TRBV19 to TRBJ1-5, with a possible D match to TRBD1 (5 bases). Germline values: CDR1 LNHDA, CDR2 SQIVND (reference sequence). The length of the CDR3 is 13 residues. The ends were cut back, 5 bases at V and 5 bases at J, with 10 bases in the middle. CDR3 nucleotides: TGTGCCAGTAGTTTAGGGGCAGATCAGCCCCAGCATTTT. As protein: CASSLGADQPQHF. Drawing the rest from reference TRBV19 and TRBJ1-5, the complete variable domain is DGGITQSPKYLFRKEGQNVTLSCEQNLNHDAMYWYRQDPGQGLRLIYYSQIVNDFQKGDIAEGYSVSREKKESFPLTVTSAQKNPTAFYLCASSLGADQPQHFGDGTRLSIL.

The gene calls are TRBV19 and TRBJ2-7; D gene uncertain. The CDR3 spans 14 residues. The germline CDR1 and CDR2 sequences are LNHDA and SQIVND (reference sequence). Trimming took 6 bases from V and 3 from J, leaving 15 bases between them. This CDR3 reads CASSAWAISYEQYF. The CDR3 coding sequence is TGTGCCAGTAGCGCTTGGGCCATCAGCTACGAGCAGTACTTC.

This clone appeared a few times. This rearrangement joins TRBV7-9 to TRBJ1-1; D might be TRBD1 (6 bases). This CDR3 is 15 amino acids long. V was trimmed by 3 bases and J by 5 bases, leaving 16 bases between them. CDR1 SEHNR and CDR2 FQNEAQ come from the germline V gene (reference sequence). In nucleotides, the CDR3 is TGTGCCAGCAGCTTTCAGGGGATAAGGATAACTGAAGCTTTCTTT. Translated, it gives CASSFQGIRITEAFF. The full variable domain, with the rest looked up from reference TRBV7-9 and TRBJ1-1, is DTGVSQNPRHKITKRGQNVTFRCDPISEHNRLYWYRQTLGQGPEFLTYFQNEAQLEKSRLLSDRFSAERPKGSFSTLEIQRTEQGDSAMYLCASSFQGIRITEAFFGQGTRLTVV.

This clone turned up a few times. CDR3 region: CASSQEQYSNQPQHF. In DNA, the CDR3 is TGTGCCAGCAGCCAAGAACAGTATAGCAATCAGCCCCAGCATTTT. The chain is built from TRBV4-2 and TRBJ1-5, with D hard to call. The CDR3 has 15 residues. V was cut by 0 bases and J by 0 bases, with 6 bases left in between. Germline assignment: CDR1 LGHNA and CDR2 YNFKEQ.

The chain has TRBV19 and TRBJ2-3; possible D gene TRBD1, 6 bases. Germline lookup yields CDR1 LNHDA and CDR2 SQIVND (reference sequence). V lost 8 bases and J 1 base, leaving 10 bases between the germline ends. The CDR3 is 13 amino acids. CDR3 bases: TGTGCCAGTCGGGCAGGGGGCACAGATACGCAGTATTTT. It codes for CASRAGGTDTQYF.

The rearrangement links TRBV4-2 to TRBJ2-3, with 9 bases matching TRBD2. Germline values: CDR1 LGHNA, CDR2 YNFKEQ. The CDR3 is 17 residues long. V lost 1 base, J lost 3 bases, and 8 bases stayed unmatched. CDR3 in DNA: TGTGCCAGCAGCCAAGCCCCGGGGAGCGGGGGGACAGATACGCAGTATTTT. Translation gives CASSQAPGSGGTDTQYF.

Turning to this clone: The sample holds other DNA sequences that translate to the same CDR3. This chain uses TRBV6-5 with TRBJ1-2; possible D gene TRBD1, 5 bases. This CDR3 has 12 residues. V was shortened by 6 bases and J by 3 bases, with 8 bases between the two germline ends. Looked up from germline, CDR1 is MNHEY and CDR2 is SVGAGI. The CDR3 here is CASSSGDYGYTF. CDR3 coding DNA: TGTGCCAGCAGCTCGGGGGACTATGGCTACACCTTC.

CDR3 bases: TGTGCCAGCAGCGTTAGCGGGGGGGCCGGGACAGATACGCAGTATTTT. As protein: CASSVSGGAGTDTQYF. V is TRBV9 and J is TRBJ2-3; 11 nucleotides match TRBD2. CDR1 SGDLS and CDR2 YYNGEE come from the germline V gene. The CDR3 runs to 16 residues. After removal of 2 bases from V and 3 bases from J, the junction contained 5 bases not matched to a gene.

The V and J genes are TRBV7-3 and TRBJ1-1, with unresolved D. The CDR3 has 13 residues. V was trimmed by 2 bases and J by 2 bases, leaving 6 bases between them. Germline assignment: CDR1 SGHTA and CDR2 FQGTGA. For the CDR3, the DNA is TGTGCCAGCAGCTTACAGTTCAACACTGAAGCTTTCTTT. Its translation: CASSLQFNTEAFF. The full variable domain, with the rest looked up from reference TRBV7-3 and TRBJ1-1, is GAGVSQTPSNKVTEKGKYVELRCDPISGHTALYWYRQSLGQGPEFLIYFQGTGAADDSGLPNDRFFAVRPEGSVSTLKIQRTERGDSAVYLCASSLQFNTEAFFGQGTRLTVV.

This rearrangement joins TRBV11-2 to TRBJ2-7; perhaps TRBD1 as D (6 bases). Looked up from germline, CDR1 is SGHAT and CDR2 is FQNNGV. V dropped 5 bases and J dropped 2 bases, with 25 bases sitting between them. This CDR3 has 18 residues. The CDR3 DNA sequence: TGTGCCAGCAGCCCAGTTAGGGGGAATGTGGGAGAAACCTACGAGCAGTACTTC. Its protein product is CASSPVRGNVGETYEQYF.

This clone was seen just once. This rearrangement joins TRBV5-1 to TRBJ2-2, with 7 bases fitting TRBD1. The germline CDR1 and CDR2 sequences are SGHRS and YFSETQ. V shed 4 bases, J shed 7 bases, and the junction held 13 bases outside the gene matches. The CDR3 has 16 amino acids. Here the CDR3 reads CASSKAQGKSHGELFF. Here the CDR3 DNA reads TGCGCCAGCAGCAAGGCACAGGGGAAGTCTCACGGGGAGCTGTTTTTT. The variable domain in full, completed from reference TRBV5-1 and TRBJ2-2, reads KAGVTQTPRYLIKTRGQQVTLSCSPISGHRSVSWYQQTPGQGLQFLFEYFSETQRNKGNFPGRFSGRQFSNSRSEMNVSTLELGDSALYLCASSKAQGKSHGELFFGEGSRLTVL.

The J gene is TRBJ2-7, the V gene TRBV5-5; 9 bases are a match to TRBD1. This CDR3 has 14 residues. Germline trimming cut 0 bases from V and 3 bases from J; bases unmatched to any gene: 1. Germline V gene data show CDR1 as SGHKS and CDR2 as YYEKEE (reference sequence). CDR3 bases: TGTGCCAGCAGCTTGGGGGACAGGGACTACGAGCAGTACTTC. Translating gives CASSLGDRDYEQYF.

The V gene is TRBV30, the J gene TRBJ2-3; 8 nucleotides line up with TRBD2. V lost 2 bases and J lost 9; bases outside the gene matches: 7. Germline loops: CDR1 GTSNPN, CDR2 SVGIG (reference sequence). CDR3 length equals 13 residues. The CDR3 DNA is TGTGCCTGGAGTCGTAATAAGCGGGGGACGCAGTATTTT. Residues: CAWSRNKRGTQYF.

This chain links TRBV6-5 with TRBJ1-2; perhaps TRBD1 as D (6 bases). This CDR3 is built from 13 residues. CDR1 and CDR2 (germline): MNHEY, SVGAGI. Trimming stripped 2 bases from V and 7 bases from J, with 11 bases between. The CDR3 here is CASSYRRGSGYTF. CDR3 in DNA: TGTGCCAGCAGTTACCGCAGGGGCAGTGGCTACACCTTC.

The chain recombines TRBV7-9 with TRBJ1-2; 7 nucleotides match TRBD1. The CDR3 contains 14 residues. The junction had 11 bases not matched to a gene; V was cut back by 5 bases and J by 8 bases. Germline CDR1 reads SEHNR; CDR2 reads FQNEAQ (reference sequence). CDR3 coding DNA: TGTGCCAGCAGCCCCGGGACAGCCCTAGGAGGCTACACCTTC. It specifies CASSPGTALGGYTF.